These 18 T cell receptor beta chains were all obtained from the same sample, sequenced in a study of T cell repertoires in cytomegalovirus infection. Each CDR3 protein gets one entry after TCRdb re-called the reads with MiXCR. This table has around 300,000 distinct CDR3 sequences, under 25% appearing once. The antigens of these receptors remain unknown. The sample was cultured PBMCs, taken from culture after CMV antigen stimulation. The receptors originated from a human donor in good health (CMV status not recorded). Some clones in this sample may be carry-over from other donors' samples.

In this sample, this clonotype turned up a few times. V is TRBV11-2 and J is TRBJ2-1, with 9 bases matching TRBD2. V was clipped by 5 bases and J by 9 bases; unmatched bases: 8. The CDR3 runs 14 residues. Germline assignment: CDR1 SGHAT and CDR2 FQNNGV. The chain's CDR3 is CASSAGLARLEQFF. CDR3 bases: TGTGCCAGCAGCGCGGGACTAGCTAGACTTGAGCAGTTCTTC.

The chain joins TRBV27 to TRBJ1-1; TRBD1 might be the D (6 bases). The CDR3 is 15 amino acids. Trimming cost V 2 bases and J 4 bases, with 14 bases left between them. CDR1 and CDR2 (germline): MNHEY, SMNVEV (reference sequence). The CDR3 reads CASSLQGWGSTEAFF. CDR3 nucleotides: TGTGCCAGCAGTTTACAGGGGTGGGGGAGCACTGAAGCTTTCTTT.

This sequence joins TRBV12-3 or TRBV12-4 and TRBJ2-2, with a possible D match to TRBD2 (6 bases). V dropped 8 bases and J dropped 4 bases, with 14 bases sitting between them. The CDR3 covers 14 residues. CDR3 in DNA: TGTGCCAGCGTAGGGCTAGCGAGCACCGGGGAGCTGTTTTTT. It yields the protein CASVGLASTGELFF.

This clonotype was observed a few times. The V call is TRBV15, the J call TRBJ2-2, with a weak D call TRBD1 (6 bases). Germline assignment: CDR1 LNHNV and CDR2 YYDKDF (reference sequence). CDR3 length equals 18 residues. Trimming pared 0 bases from V and 3 bases from J, leaving 17 bases between. CDR3 sequence: CATSRDPTGHGYTGELFF. CDR3 nucleotides: TGTGCCACCAGCAGAGACCCCACGGGACACGGTTACACCGGGGAGCTGTTTTTT. The variable domain in full, completed from reference TRBV15 and TRBJ2-2, reads DAMVIQNPRYQVTQFGKPVTLSCSQTLNHNVMYWYQQKSSQAPKLLFHYYDKDFNNEADTPDNFQSRRPNTSFCFLDIRSPGLGDTAMYLCATSRDPTGHGYTGELFFGEGSRLTVL.

The chain has TRBV5-1 and TRBJ2-1; no firm D call. The CDR3 has 13 amino acids. Germline CDR1 and CDR2: SGHRS and YFSETQ. Trimming took 4 bases from V and 6 from J, leaving 11 bases between them. CDR3 bases: TGCGCCAGCAGCAAGATAGGATCCAATGAGCAGTTCTTC. This encodes CASSKIGSNEQFF.

This clonotype came up a few times. V usage is TRBV20-1 and J usage is TRBJ1-1, with 11 nucleotides matching TRBD1. Trimming at V came to 0 bases and at J to 6 bases, leaving 6 bases not matched to a gene. The germline V gene has CDR1 DFQATT and CDR2 SNEGSKA (reference sequence). The CDR3 runs 15 residues. The CDR3 reads CSAREDRGLVAEAFF. The DNA for the CDR3 is TGCAGTGCTAGAGAGGACAGGGGGCTGGTGGCTGAAGCTTTCTTT.

The chain links TRBV12-3 or TRBV12-4 to TRBJ2-4, with 7 bases lining up with TRBD1. Germline trimming cut 6 bases from V and 12 bases from J; bases unmatched to any gene: 11. This CDR3 has 13 residues. Here the CDR3 DNA reads TGTGCCAGCAGCCGTCGACAGGGTCGACCTCAGTACTTC. The encoded protein is CASSRRQGRPQYF.

The chain combines TRBV2 with TRBJ2-7, with D perhaps TRBD1 (5 bases). The CDR3 extends over 15 amino acids. V was cut by 2 bases and J by 2 bases, with 13 bases left in between. Germline V gene sequence: CDR1 SNHLY, CDR2 FYNNEI. CDR3 protein: CASSESQVGTYEQYF. The CDR3 nucleotides read TGTGCCAGCAGTGAATCACAGGTTGGCACCTACGAGCAGTACTTC.

V usage is TRBV4-1 and J usage is TRBJ1-1, with no clear D. Trimming shortened V by 1 base and J by 0 bases, and 12 bases separated the two germline ends. This CDR3 has 16 amino acids. Germline CDR1 MGHRA, CDR2 YSYEKL. The CDR3 nucleotides read TGCGCCAGCAGCCAAGTTTCTGGCAGGATGAACACTGAAGCTTTCTTT. Translation: CASSQVSGRMNTEAFF.

This clonotype was counted a few times. J is TRBJ2-5 and V is TRBV2, with D possibly being TRBD2 (6 bases). The CDR3 contains 14 residues. V was pared by 3 bases and J by 1 base, with 9 bases between. Germline-derived CDR1 and CDR2 are SNHLY and FYNNEI. The DNA for the CDR3 is TGTGCCAGCAGTGAGCGGGGACTCCAAGAGACCCAGTACTTC. It encodes CASSERGLQETQYF.

At least ten counts were recorded for this clonotype. This chain uses TRBV7-7 with TRBJ2-1; 8 nucleotides match TRBD2. Looked up from germline, CDR1 is SSHAT and CDR2 is FNYEAQ (reference sequence). The V and J ends lost 5 bases and 9 bases, in that order; junction bases with no gene match: 6. The CDR3 is made up of 13 amino acids. The CDR3 coding sequence is TGTGCCAGCAGCCCCGGACTAGCTAGTGAGCAGTTCTTC. It translates to CASSPGLASEQFF.

The CDR3 reads CASTYAQGDQPQHF. The CDR3 DNA is TGTGCCAGCACCTACGCCCAGGGGGATCAGCCCCAGCATTTT. V is TRBV28 and J is TRBJ1-5; 7 bases match TRBD1. Germline CDR1 reads MDHEN; CDR2 reads SYDVKM. The length of the CDR3 is 14 residues. With V trimmed by 7 bases and J by 5 bases, 8 bases remained unmatched.

The chain joins TRBV19 to TRBJ2-1; D not certain. V shed 5 bases and J shed 6 bases, with 11 bases lying between them. CDR3 length: 13 amino acids. Germline V CDR1 and CDR2: LNHDA, SQIVND (reference sequence). The CDR3 sequence: CASSFRNVNEQFF. CDR3 coding DNA: TGTGCCAGTAGTTTCAGAAATGTCAATGAGCAGTTCTTC.

This rearrangement joins TRBV7-9 to TRBJ1-1, with 7 bases that match TRBD1. CDR1 is SEHNR, CDR2 FQNEAQ, per germline (reference sequence). With 4 bases clipped from V and 4 bases from J, the junction kept 9 bases outside the gene matches. The CDR3 sequence is 15 residues long. DNA of the CDR3: TGTGCCAGCAGCTCAACGACAGGGTCAGGCACTGAAGCTTTCTTT. Protein sequence: CASSSTTGSGTEAFF.

V and J are TRBV7-9 and TRBJ2-5, with a tentative D call TRBD1 (6 bases). Germline CDR1 SEHNR, CDR2 FQNEAQ (reference sequence). The CDR3 is 15 residues long. Trimming removed 1 base from V and 5 bases from J, with 14 bases in between. The CDR3 region is CASSLEGQIGETQYF. CDR3 sequence (DNA): TGTGCCAGCAGCTTAGAGGGACAAATAGGGGAGACCCAGTACTTC.

The chain combines TRBV11-2 with TRBJ2-5; unclear D gene. CDR3 length equals 13 residues. The V gene lost 1 base and the J gene lost 7 bases, with 10 bases spanning the gap. Germline V gene lookup returns CDR1 SGHAT and CDR2 FQNNGV. This CDR3 reads CASSLARTVTQYF. CDR3 nucleotide sequence: TGTGCCAGCAGCTTAGCAAGAACGGTGACCCAGTACTTC.

The table lists this clonotype with a few counts. The genes are TRBV29-1 and TRBJ2-3; D is unclear. Germline V CDR1 and CDR2: SQVTM, ANQGSEA. V was shortened by 6 bases and J by 2 bases, with 15 bases between the two germline ends. The CDR3 has 14 amino acids. CDR3 sequence (DNA): TGCAGCGTAGCTTTCGTGGAAGTCACAGATACGCAGTATTTT. Protein product: CSVAFVEVTDTQYF.

This clonotype was seen more than once but under ten times. CDR3 bases: TGTGCCAGCAGTCCTTGGCGGGGTGAAGCTTTCTTT. Protein product: CASSPWRGEAFF. The chain couples TRBV27 to TRBJ1-1; D gene uncertain. V gave up 5 bases and J gave up 7 bases, with 11 bases separating them. The CDR3 sequence is 12 residues long. Germline CDR1 and CDR2: MNHEY and SMNVEV (reference sequence).